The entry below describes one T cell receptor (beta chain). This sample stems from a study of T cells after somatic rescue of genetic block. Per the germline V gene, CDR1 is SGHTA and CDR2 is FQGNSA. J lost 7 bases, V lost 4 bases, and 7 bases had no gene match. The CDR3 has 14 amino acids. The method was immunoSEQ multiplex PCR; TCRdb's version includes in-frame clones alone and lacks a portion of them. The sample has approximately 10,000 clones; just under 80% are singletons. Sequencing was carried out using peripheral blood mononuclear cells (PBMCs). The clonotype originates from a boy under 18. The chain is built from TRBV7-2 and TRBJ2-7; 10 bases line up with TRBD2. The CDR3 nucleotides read TGTGCCAGCAGCTCTAGCGGGAGATTCGGGGAGCAGTACTTC. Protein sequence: CASSSSGRFGEQYF.